The entry that follows covers one T cell receptor beta chain sequence. No antigen is known for it. Losses at the gene ends were 0 bases for V and 10 bases for J; bases not matched to a gene: 7. In germline, CDR1 is MNHNY, CDR2 SVGAGI (reference sequence). The CDR3 covers 14 residues. The data are from a study of T cells after posttransplantation cyclophosphamide. Broader study findings: TRB clonality was highly associated with recipient CMV seropositivity and reactivation. TRB overlap between skin or GI tissue T cells and blood was limited.

This related bone marrow graft donor gave peripheral blood on the day of marrow donation. Profiled with immunoSEQ multiplex PCR; TCRdb holds only in-frame clones, not every one. The repertoire consists of approximately 18,000 clones, with approximately 87% occurring once and the leading ten covering roughly 9%. The sequence was obtained from a man between 25 and 39 years old in good health and a related stem cell transplant donor. This sequence joins TRBV6-6 and TRBJ1-1, with 8 bases that match TRBD1. Material: memory CD4+ T cells sorted from blood. The CDR3 DNA reads as TGTGCCAGCAGTTACTCGTTGGCAGGGGGCATAGCTTTCTTT. Its protein is CASSYSLAGGIAFF.